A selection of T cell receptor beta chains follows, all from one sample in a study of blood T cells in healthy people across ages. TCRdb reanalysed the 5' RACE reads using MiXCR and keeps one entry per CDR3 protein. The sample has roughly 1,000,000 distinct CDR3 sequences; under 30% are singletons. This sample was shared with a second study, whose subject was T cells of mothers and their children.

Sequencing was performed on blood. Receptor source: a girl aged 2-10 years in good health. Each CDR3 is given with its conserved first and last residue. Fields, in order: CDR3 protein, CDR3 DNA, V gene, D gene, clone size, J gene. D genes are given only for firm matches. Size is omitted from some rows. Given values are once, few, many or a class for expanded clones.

CDR3: CSARDKLWDPYEQYF
DNA: TGCAGTGCTAGAGATAAGCTCTGGGATCCCTACGAGCAGTACTTC
V: TRBV20-1
D: .
size: few
J: TRBJ2-7

CDR3: CATSRVGGIGNEQFF
DNA: TGTGCCACCAGCAGAGTAGGGGGCATCGGCAATGAGCAGTTCTTC
V: TRBV15
D: TRBD1
size: few
J: TRBJ2-1

CDR3: CSARGSGRRTYGYTF
DNA: TGCAGTGCTAGGGGATCGGGCCGCCGTACCTATGGCTACACTTTC
V: TRBV20-1
D: .
size: .
J: TRBJ1-2

CDR3: CASSYVGGEKLFF
DNA: TGTGCCAGCAGTTATGTTGGCGGTGAAAAACTGTTTTTT
V: TRBV6-5
D: .
size: .
J: TRBJ1-4

CDR3: CASSEALGGQGSQPQHF
DNA: TGTGCCAGCAGTGAAGCGCTTGGGGGACAGGGCAGCCAGCCCCAGCATTTT
V: TRBV2
D: TRBD1
size: .
J: TRBJ1-5

CDR3: CAISEDYTTDTQYF
DNA: TGTGCCATCAGTGAAGACTACACCACAGATACGCAGTATTTT
V: TRBV10-3
D: .
size: .
J: TRBJ2-3

CDR3: CAIMGAGGFYEQYF
DNA: TGTGCCATCATGGGGGCAGGGGGCTTCTACGAGCAGTACTTC
V: TRBV10-3
D: TRBD1
size: few
J: TRBJ2-7

CDR3: CASSSRFIPNQPQHF
DNA: TGTGCCAGCAGCTCCCGCTTCATCCCAAATCAGCCCCAGCATTTT
V: TRBV5-6
D: .
size: few
J: TRBJ1-5

CDR3: CSVEGGEQGAGRFF
DNA: TGCAGCGTTGAAGGGGGGGAACAGGGGGCCGGGAGGTTCTTC
V: TRBV29-1
D: TRBD1
size: many
J: TRBJ2-1

CDR3: CASSLQAGKETQYF
DNA: TGTGCCAGCAGCTTACAGGCTGGAAAAGAGACCCAGTACTTC
V: TRBV7-2
D: .
size: few
J: TRBJ2-5

CDR3: CASSLMSSVGSVEQFF
DNA: TGTGCCAGCAGTTTGATGTCAAGCGTCGGGAGTGTTGAGCAGTTCTTC
V: TRBV27
D: .
size: few
J: TRBJ2-1

CDR3: CASSSKGGDTDTQYF
DNA: TGCGCCAGCAGCTCCAAGGGGGGGGACACAGATACGCAGTATTTT
V: TRBV5-1
D: .
size: many
J: TRBJ2-3

CDR3: CASSLPGGQDNEKLFF
DNA: TGTGCCAGCAGTTTACCCGGTGGGCAGGATAATGAAAAACTGTTTTTT
V: TRBV12-3/TRBV12-4
D: .
size: .
J: TRBJ1-4

CDR3: CASSPGTGGEAFF
DNA: TGTGCCAGCTCACCAGGTACGGGGGGTGAAGCTTTCTTT
V: TRBV18
D: .
size: .
J: TRBJ1-1

CDR3: CASRSEEYNEQFF
DNA: TGTGCCAGCAGGAGCGAGGAGTACAATGAGCAGTTCTTC
V: TRBV6-6
D: .
size: few
J: TRBJ2-1

CDR3: CASSVDLGGGEQYF
DNA: TGTGCCAGCAGCGTAGATCTTGGCGGGGGCGAGCAGTACTTC
V: TRBV9
D: TRBD2
size: .
J: TRBJ2-7

CDR3: CASSQFATHEQYF
DNA: TGTGCCAGCAGCCAATTCGCGACCCACGAGCAGTACTTC
V: TRBV3-1
D: .
size: .
J: TRBJ2-7

CDR3: CASSLSTGGIPQETQYF
DNA: TGTGCCAGCTCACTCTCGACAGGGGGCATTCCACAAGAGACCCAGTACTTC
V: TRBV18
D: TRBD1
size: few
J: TRBJ2-5

CDR3: CASRAGGDYGYTF
DNA: TGTGCCAGCAGAGCTGGAGGGGACTATGGCTACACCTTC
V: TRBV28
D: .
size: few
J: TRBJ1-2

CDR3: CASSWTVNQPQHF
DNA: TGTGCCAGCAGTTGGACAGTAAATCAGCCCCAGCATTTT
V: TRBV28
D: .
size: once
J: TRBJ1-5

CDR3: CASSSGLRSAETQYF
DNA: TGTGCCAGCAGCTCGGGACTTCGAAGTGCCGAGACCCAGTACTTC
V: TRBV7-2
D: .
size: few
J: TRBJ2-5

CDR3: CASIQSTGLNEQYF
DNA: TGTGCCAGCATCCAATCGACAGGATTGAACGAGCAGTACTTC
V: TRBV28
D: .
size: .
J: TRBJ2-7

CDR3: CASKDTGHLSEKLFF
DNA: TGTGCCAGCAAGGACACCGGGCACTTAAGTGAAAAACTGTTTTTT
V: TRBV25-1
D: .
size: few
J: TRBJ1-4

CDR3: CSARTLTAQETQYF
DNA: TGCAGTGCTAGAACTCTGACAGCACAAGAGACCCAGTACTTC
V: TRBV20-1
D: .
size: few
J: TRBJ2-5

CDR3: CASSTLGGHQETQYF
DNA: TGCGCCAGCAGCACCCTGGGGGGACACCAAGAGACCCAGTACTTC
V: TRBV5-1
D: .
size: .
J: TRBJ2-5

CDR3: CSVGRMQAFRSYNEQFF
DNA: TGCAGCGTTGGGCGGATGCAAGCGTTCCGTTCCTACAATGAGCAGTTCTTC
V: TRBV29-1
D: .
size: .
J: TRBJ2-1

CDR3: CASGHGLDGETQYF
DNA: TGCGCCAGCGGCCACGGACTAGACGGGGAGACCCAGTACTTC
V: TRBV14
D: TRBD2
size: .
J: TRBJ2-5

CDR3: CASSPLNSPLHF
DNA: TGTGCCAGCAGTCCCTTAAATTCACCCCTCCACTTT
V: TRBV6-5
D: .
size: .
J: TRBJ1-6

CDR3: CASSPTETGMEYF
DNA: TGTGCCAGCTCACCCACAGAGACAGGAATGGAGTATTTT
V: TRBV18
D: .
size: few
J: TRBJ2-3

CDR3: CASGLVLERVANTEAFF
DNA: TGTGCTAGTGGTTTGGTATTAGAAAGGGTCGCCAACACTGAAGCTTTCTTT
V: TRBV12-5
D: .
size: few
J: TRBJ1-1

CDR3: CASRPFLVVGRLETQYF
DNA: TGTGCCAGCAGGCCCTTTCTAGTAGTTGGAAGGTTGGAGACCCAGTACTTC
V: TRBV6-1
D: .
size: .
J: TRBJ2-5

CDR3: CASSFMSGQPQHF
DNA: TGTGCCAGCAGCTTTATGAGTGGTCAGCCCCAGCATTTT
V: TRBV7-2
D: .
size: once
J: TRBJ1-5

CDR3: CASRVPQQAKGNTIYF
DNA: TGTGCCAGCAGGGTCCCTCAACAGGCCAAAGGAAACACCATATATTTT
V: TRBV12-3/TRBV12-4
D: .
size: .
J: TRBJ1-3

CDR3: CASSNPARDRRKEQFF
DNA: TGTGCCAGCAGCAACCCAGCACGGGACAGACGGAAAGAGCAGTTCTTC
V: TRBV6-1
D: TRBD1
size: .
J: TRBJ2-1

CDR3: CASGTGGLPGEQFF
DNA: TGTGCCTCTGGGACAGGGGGTCTCCCGGGTGAGCAGTTCTTC
V: TRBV24-1
D: TRBD1
size: few
J: TRBJ2-1

CDR3: CASRIKGNSPLHF
DNA: TGTGCCAGCAGGATTAAGGGCAACTCACCCCTCCACTTT
V: TRBV6-5
D: .
size: .
J: TRBJ1-6

CDR3: CASSPPGAPKTDTQYF
DNA: TGTGCCAGCAGTCCGCCGGGGGCCCCGAAGACAGATACGCAGTATTTT
V: TRBV12-3/TRBV12-4
D: .
size: few
J: TRBJ2-3

CDR3: CASSLDRRETQYF
DNA: TGTGCCAGCAGTTTAGACAGGCGGGAGACCCAGTACTTC
V: TRBV5-1
D: .
size: many
J: TRBJ2-5

CDR3: CASSLRSDAGANVLTF
DNA: TGTGCCAGCAGCTTAAGGTCGGACGCCGGGGCCAACGTCCTGACTTTC
V: TRBV7-3
D: .
size: .
J: TRBJ2-6

CDR3: CASSGGQGHINEQFF
DNA: TGTGCCAGCAGCGGGGGACAGGGTCATATTAATGAGCAGTTCTTC
V: TRBV5-6
D: TRBD1
size: .
J: TRBJ2-1

CDR3: CASSDLRDRGPNQPQHF
DNA: TGTGCCAGCAGTGACCTTCGAGACAGGGGGCCCAATCAGCCCCAGCATTTT
V: TRBV12-3/TRBV12-4
D: TRBD1
size: .
J: TRBJ1-5

CDR3: CSVVGNDDIQYF
DNA: TGCAGCGTTGTTGGGAACGATGACATTCAGTACTTC
V: TRBV29-1
D: .
size: .
J: TRBJ2-4

CDR3: CASSDGPSGTNTGELFF
DNA: TGTGCCAGCAGTGACGGGCCTAGCGGAACAAACACCGGGGAGCTGTTTTTT
V: TRBV6-4
D: TRBD2
size: few
J: TRBJ2-2

CDR3: CASSLPYGQVGGGDTQYF
DNA: TGTGCCAGCAGTTTACCCTACGGACAGGTTGGAGGGGGGGATACGCAGTATTTT
V: TRBV28
D: .
size: .
J: TRBJ2-3

CDR3: CASSPTLQELRYGYTF
DNA: TGTGCCAGCAGCCCAACCCTACAGGAATTACGCTATGGCTACACCTTC
V: TRBV7-9
D: .
size: few
J: TRBJ1-2

CDR3: CASSRSQRAQETQYF
DNA: TGCGCCAGCAGCCGATCCCAACGGGCCCAAGAGACCCAGTACTTC
V: TRBV5-1
D: .
size: few
J: TRBJ2-5

CDR3: CASKYTGTGVSNQPQHF
DNA: TGTGCCTCCAAATACACCGGGACAGGGGTTAGCAATCAGCCCCAGCATTTT
V: TRBV6-2/TRBV6-3
D: TRBD1
size: .
J: TRBJ1-5

CDR3: CSANQGKREINEQFF
DNA: TGCAGTGCTAATCAAGGCAAGCGGGAGATTAATGAGCAGTTCTTC
V: TRBV20-1
D: TRBD2
size: .
J: TRBJ2-1

CDR3: CASSIIGDNEQFF
DNA: TGTGCCAGTAGTATTATCGGGGACAATGAGCAGTTCTTC
V: TRBV19
D: .
size: .
J: TRBJ2-1

CDR3: CASSPFAGPRVDPYQF
DNA: TGCGCCAGCAGCCCTTTTGCTGGACCGCGGGTGGATCCTTACCAATTC
V: TRBV4-1
D: .
size: .
J: TRBJ2-4

CDR3: CASSLPRLAGGPEQFF
DNA: TGTGCCAGCAGCTTACCCCGACTAGCGGGAGGCCCTGAGCAGTTCTTC
V: TRBV11-2
D: TRBD2
size: .
J: TRBJ2-1

CDR3: CASSEWTDSTDTQYF
DNA: TGTGCCAGCAGTGAGTGGACAGATAGCACAGATACGCAGTATTTT
V: TRBV6-1
D: .
size: few
J: TRBJ2-3

CDR3: CSARYRDFNIQYF
DNA: TGCAGTGCTAGGTACAGGGATTTCAACATTCAGTACTTC
V: TRBV20-1
D: .
size: few
J: TRBJ2-4

CDR3: CASSLMGGLETQYF
DNA: TGTGCCAGCAGCTTAATGGGGGGGCTGGAGACCCAGTACTTC
V: TRBV7-3
D: .
size: .
J: TRBJ2-5

CDR3: CANSVGGGQNYGYPF
DNA: TGTGCCAACAGCGTAGGTGGGGGACAGAACTATGGCTACCCCTTC
V: TRBV9
D: TRBD1
size: .
J: TRBJ1-2